This T cell receptor beta chain was identified during a study of blood T cell repertoires in COVID-19. Study summary: PBMCs, B-cell-depleted T cells, or T cells were the source of the cDNA or gDNA that made up the material.

TCRdb's copy holds only in-frame clones and misses some; the assay was immunoSEQ multiplex PCR. The table has some 180,000 clones, about 75% seen once. V was cut by 4 bases and J by 5 bases, with 22 bases left in between. This CDR3 region has 17 residues. Per the germline V gene, CDR1 is SGHRS and CDR2 is YFSETQ. This TCR was recovered from a woman aged 45-60 years with active or convalescent COVID-19. The source material was peripheral blood. The V call is TRBV5-1, the J call TRBJ1-5; D is perhaps TRBD1 (6 bases). The CDR3 nucleotides read TGCGCCAGCAGCCCCGGTTTGGTTCGGGGACATCATCAGCCCCAGCATTTT. It translates to CASSPGLVRGHHQPQHF.